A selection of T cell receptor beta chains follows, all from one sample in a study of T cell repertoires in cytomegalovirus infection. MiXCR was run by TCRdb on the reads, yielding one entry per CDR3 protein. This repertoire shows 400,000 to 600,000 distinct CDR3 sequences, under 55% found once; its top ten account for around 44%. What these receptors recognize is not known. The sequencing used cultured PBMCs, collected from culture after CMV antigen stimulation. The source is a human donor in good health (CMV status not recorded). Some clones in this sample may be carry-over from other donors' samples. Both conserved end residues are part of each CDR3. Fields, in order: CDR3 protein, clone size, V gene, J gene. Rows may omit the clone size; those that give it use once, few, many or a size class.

CASSPGTGSYEQFF,.,TRBV11-3,TRBJ2-1
CASSLDRLRLLKYF,once,TRBV11-2,TRBJ2-7
CASTVTSSSTDTQYF,.,TRBV27,TRBJ2-3
CASSPPVRPRAATNEKLFF,many,TRBV12-3/TRBV12-4,TRBJ1-4
CAISEQRGIYNEQFF,.,TRBV10-3,TRBJ2-1
CASSSSGQAPPETQYF,few,TRBV28,TRBJ2-5
CASREGWGNTGELFF,.,TRBV7-9,TRBJ2-2
CASSLKYRGVNTGELFF,.,TRBV11-2,TRBJ2-2
CASSRRQGASGNTIYF,.,TRBV6-1,TRBJ1-3
CASSRRLEYTGELFF,.,TRBV11-2,TRBJ2-2
CASSYYRGAFSQPQHF,.,TRBV6-2/TRBV6-3,TRBJ1-5
CASSYSTGGVRNYGYTF,few,TRBV6-5,TRBJ1-2
CSAVPGQEQETQYF,.,TRBV20-1,TRBJ2-5
CSATAYRVRPKEAFF,.,TRBV20-1,TRBJ1-1
CASSVLAGGLNEQFF,.,TRBV19,TRBJ2-1
CASSLVAPREQYF,.,TRBV12-3/TRBV12-4,TRBJ2-7
CATRLAGVTGELFF,.,TRBV12-3/TRBV12-4,TRBJ2-2
CASSRGLAGDYEQYF,few,TRBV4-1,TRBJ2-7
CASSQFWRENEQFF,.,TRBV7-2,TRBJ2-1
CATRTGGANYGYTF,.,TRBV7-2,TRBJ1-2
CASSLDPGGHNTQYF,many,TRBV7-2,TRBJ2-3
CASSQVDSAASGNTIYF,.,TRBV4-1,TRBJ1-3
CASSPRAGGVYEQYF,.,TRBV7-2,TRBJ2-7
CASRLGGPQETQYF,few,TRBV5-5,TRBJ2-5
CASSGEVDTQYF,.,TRBV10-2,TRBJ2-3
CASSLGALGDEQYF,.,TRBV11-2,TRBJ2-7
CATSDLKVPGDTQYF,few,TRBV24-1,TRBJ2-3
CASSLDRASYNEQFF,.,TRBV7-2,TRBJ2-1
CASSQVGAGWTRRMNTEAFF,.,TRBV4-1,TRBJ1-1
CASSQNLGNYEQYF,few,TRBV6-5,TRBJ2-7
CASSVDRDSYNEQFF,many,TRBV7-2,TRBJ2-1
CASSPQDRGLYEQYF,.,TRBV11-2,TRBJ2-7
CSAGAPQVVDTQYF,few,TRBV20-1,TRBJ2-3
CASSSGVLNTGELFF,.,TRBV6-1,TRBJ2-2
CASSAGNLGGYTF,once,TRBV7-6,TRBJ1-2
CASHLAGGPRNTQYF,.,TRBV27,TRBJ2-3
CASSLASTGEKLFF,.,TRBV7-6,TRBJ1-4
CASGSPPGRQFF,.,TRBV7-2,TRBJ2-1
CASSSQTGELFF,few,TRBV7-2,TRBJ2-2
CASSLPPGNQPQHF,.,TRBV12-3/TRBV12-4,TRBJ1-5
CASSYSKGGGLTYNEQFF,few,TRBV6-2/TRBV6-3,TRBJ2-1
CASSFTGSNYGYTF,.,TRBV7-3,TRBJ1-2
CSARAGLGNTIYF,.,TRBV20-1,TRBJ1-3
CASSLVREDYGYTF,few,TRBV7-9,TRBJ1-2
CASRLGRDYSNQPQHF,.,TRBV19,TRBJ1-5
CASSLAGTGLGGYTF,.,TRBV5-1,TRBJ1-2
CASSPYLNEQFF,.,TRBV6-1,TRBJ2-1
CASRSGAVSQPQHF,few,TRBV2,TRBJ1-5
CASSSDGDQPQHF,few,TRBV7-9,TRBJ1-5
CAISEPTGSDTQYF,.,TRBV10-3,TRBJ2-3
CASTQGGGRESYNEQFF,.,TRBV7-8,TRBJ2-1
CASSHTILDRQPQHF,few,TRBV5-5,TRBJ1-5
CATSRSWTSEEFF,.,TRBV15,TRBJ2-1